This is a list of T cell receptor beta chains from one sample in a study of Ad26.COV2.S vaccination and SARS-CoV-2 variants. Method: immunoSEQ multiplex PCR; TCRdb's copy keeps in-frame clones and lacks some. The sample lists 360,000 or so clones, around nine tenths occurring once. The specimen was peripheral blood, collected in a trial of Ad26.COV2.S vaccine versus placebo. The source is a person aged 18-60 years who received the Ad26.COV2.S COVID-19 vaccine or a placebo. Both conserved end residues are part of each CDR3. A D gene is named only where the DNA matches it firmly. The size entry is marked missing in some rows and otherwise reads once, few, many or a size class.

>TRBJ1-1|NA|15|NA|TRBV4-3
TGCGCCAGCAATCCCAGCCGTTACATGAACACTGAAGCTTTCTTT
CASNPSRYMNTEAFF
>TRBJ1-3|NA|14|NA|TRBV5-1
TGCGCCAGCACCGACCCCATTTCTGGAAACACCATATATTTT
CASTDPISGNTIYF
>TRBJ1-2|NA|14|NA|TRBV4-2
TGTGCCAGCAGCCAACCCTCGGGGGCGGGAGGCTACACCTTC
CASSQPSGAGGYTF
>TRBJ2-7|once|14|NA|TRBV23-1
TGCGCCAGCAGTCAATCCGGATCGCACTACGAGCAGTACTTC
CASSQSGSHYEQYF
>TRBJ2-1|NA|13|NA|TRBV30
TGTGCCTGGAGTGTCGGGGGCCCGGGAGAGCAGTTCTTC
CAWSVGGPGEQFF
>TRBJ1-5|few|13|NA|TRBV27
TGTGCCAGCAGTTTTTATAGCAATCAGCCCCAGCATTTT
CASSFYSNQPQHF
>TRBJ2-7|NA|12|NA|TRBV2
TGTGCCAGCAGGGGGGCCACCTACGAGCAGTACTTC
CASRGATYEQYF
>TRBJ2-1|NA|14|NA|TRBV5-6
TGTGCCAGCAGCTCTCGGGGGCAGTACAATGAGCAGTTCTTC
CASSSRGQYNEQFF
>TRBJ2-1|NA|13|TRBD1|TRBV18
TGTGCCAGCTCACCATCAGGGGGCAATGAGCAGTTCTTC
CASSPSGGNEQFF
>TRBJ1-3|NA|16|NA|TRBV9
TGTGCCAGCAGCGTAGGCATAGGACCGCCTGGAAACACCATATATTTT
CASSVGIGPPGNTIYF
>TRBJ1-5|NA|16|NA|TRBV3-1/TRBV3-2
TGTGCCAGCAGCCAAGACGCAGGTCCGCGCAATCAGCCCCAGCATTTT
CASSQDAGPRNQPQHF
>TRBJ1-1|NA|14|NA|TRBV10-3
TGTGCCATCAGTGGGCTGGGGATGAACACTGAAGCTTTCTTT
CAISGLGMNTEAFF
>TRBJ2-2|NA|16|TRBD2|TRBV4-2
TGTGCCAGCAGCCAAGATCAAGCGGGGGGGCCCGGGGAGCTGTTTTTT
CASSQDQAGGPGELFF
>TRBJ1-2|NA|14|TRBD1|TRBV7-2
TGTGCCAGCAGCCCACCGGACAGGAACTATGGCTACACCTTC
CASSPPDRNYGYTF
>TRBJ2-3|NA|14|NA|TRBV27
TGTGCCAGCAAACGCAAGGGGGGGGCGGATACGCAGTATTTT
CASKRKGGADTQYF
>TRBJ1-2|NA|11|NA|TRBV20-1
TGCAGTGCTCCGGGGGGGGTTGGCTACACCTTC
CSAPGGVGYTF
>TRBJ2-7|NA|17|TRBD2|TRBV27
TGTGCCAGCAGTTTATTGGGACTAGCGGGGGGTCGGAACGAGCAGTACTTC
CASSLLGLAGGRNEQYF
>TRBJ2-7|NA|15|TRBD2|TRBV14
TGTGCCAGCAGCCAAGGCCTAGCGGGCTCCTACGAGCAGTACTTC
CASSQGLAGSYEQYF
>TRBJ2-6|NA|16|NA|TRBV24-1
TGTGCCACCTCAACAGGGTCAGGTTCTGGGGCCAACGTCCTGACTTTC
CATSTGSGSGANVLTF
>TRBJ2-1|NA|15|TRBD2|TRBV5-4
TGTGCCAGCAGCTTGGAGGGACTAGATTTCGCTGAGCAGTTCTTC
CASSLEGLDFAEQFF
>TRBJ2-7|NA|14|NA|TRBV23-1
TGCGCCAGCAGTCCTTTAGGGGCTTTATACGAGCAGTACTTC
CASSPLGALYEQYF